This TCR beta chain is from a study of blood T cell repertoires in COVID-19. Study at large: Samples came from the United States, Italy and Spain, spanning acute and convalescent COVID-19. T cells, B-cell-depleted T cells, or PBMCs provided the cDNA or gDNA that served as material.

Germline V lookup: CDR1 SGDLS, CDR2 YYNGEE. The CDR3 is 14 amino acids. The V end was cut by 2 bases, the J end by 1 base, with 6 bases between. Profiled with immunoSEQ multiplex PCR; TCRdb holds only in-frame clones, not every one. Among around 91,000 clones listed, less than 85% were seen once. The V and J genes are TRBV9 and TRBJ2-2, with D perhaps TRBD1 (5 bases). Sequencing was carried out using peripheral blood. This clonotype was sampled from a woman older than 75 with active or convalescent COVID-19. The DNA of the CDR3 is TGTGCCAGCAGCGTTAGGGGGAACACCGGGGAGCTGTTTTTT. It encodes CASSVRGNTGELFF. The full variable domain, completed using reference TRBV9 and TRBJ2-2, is DSGVTQTPKHLITATGQRVTLRCSPRSGDLSVYWYQQSLDQGLQFLIQYYNGEERAKGNILERFSAQQFPDLHSELNLSSLELGDSALYFCASSVRGNTGELFFGEGSRLTVL.